This passage covers 29 T cell receptor beta chains from one sample sequenced in a study of T-cell memory formation after mild COVID-19. One entry per CDR3 protein, called by TCRdb with MiXCR from the 5' RACE reads. The table has approximately 210,000 distinct CDR3 sequences, around 25% seen once. Sequenced: PBMCs or a T cell subset sorted from them (not recorded which). The receptors stem from an adult woman who had mild COVID-19 (a few samples of this study predate the infection). Cell type and time point are not known.

This clonotype turned up a few times. The chain links TRBV5-1 to TRBJ2-7; 9 bases line up with TRBD1. The CDR3 extends over 16 amino acids. Germline assignment: CDR1 SGHRS and CDR2 YFSETQ. With V trimmed by 0 bases and J by 5 bases, 9 bases remained unmatched. The CDR3 reads CASSLAGQGRFNEQYF. CDR3 in DNA: TGCGCCAGCAGCTTGGCGGGACAGGGTCGTTTCAACGAGCAGTACTTC.

Ten or more counts support this clonotype. The genes are TRBV5-1 and TRBJ1-2; D is perhaps TRBD1 (5 bases). Per germline, CDR1 SGHRS and CDR2 YFSETQ. Trimming removed 5 bases at V and 7 bases at J, with 18 bases between. This CDR3 has 14 amino acids. CDR3 bases: TGCGCCAGCAGAGAGGGTAGGGGAGTCTCTGGCTACACCTTC. Translating gives CASREGRGVSGYTF.

The chain couples TRBV7-9 to TRBJ2-1; D might be TRBD2 (6 bases). The germline V and J ends were trimmed by 5 bases and 2 bases, with 16 bases remaining between them. CDR1 SEHNR and CDR2 FQNEAQ come from the germline V gene (reference sequence). This CDR3 has 16 amino acids. The CDR3 bases are TGTGCCAGCAGCCCCCGACTAGGGCCAACCTACAATGAGCAGTTCTTC. Translated: CASSPRLGPTYNEQFF.

This chain connects TRBV10-3 to TRBJ2-3; no firm D call. The CDR3 consists of 13 residues. Germline loops: CDR1 ENHRY, CDR2 SYGVKD. The V end lost 4 bases, the J end lost 5 bases, and 10 bases lay between the germline ends. DNA of the CDR3: TGTGCCATCAGTGCCGAAGGGATAGATACGCAGTATTTT. It yields the protein CAISAEGIDTQYF.

The chain recombines TRBV7-8 with TRBJ2-1, with D tentatively TRBD1 (6 bases). Trimming took off 3 bases at V and 9 bases at J, with 9 bases between the two ends. Germline V gene data show CDR1 as SGHVS and CDR2 as FQNEAQ. This CDR3 is 12 amino acids long. Here the CDR3 reads CASSLQGTEQFF. The CDR3 nucleotides are TGTGCCAGCAGCTTGCAGGGGACTGAGCAGTTCTTC.

This clonotype was counted a few times. The V call is TRBV7-2, the J call TRBJ1-2, with unresolved D. V was cut by 0 bases and J by 8 bases, with 10 bases left in between. This CDR3 region has 13 residues. Germline values: CDR1 SGHTA, CDR2 FQGNSA. The CDR3 DNA follows: TGTGCCAGCAGCTTAGCGTATGGTGGAGGCTACACCTTC. Its translation: CASSLAYGGGYTF.

The chain recombines TRBV6-5 with TRBJ2-7, with 9 bases lining up with TRBD1. Per the germline V gene, CDR1 is MNHEY and CDR2 is SVGAGI. The length of the CDR3 is 16 residues. The V and J ends lost 5 bases and 4 bases, in that order; junction bases with no gene match: 12. The CDR3 reads CASSNRDRGGKYEQYF. DNA of the CDR3: TGTGCCAGCAGTAACCGCGACAGGGGGGGTAAATACGAGCAGTACTTC.

The rearrangement links TRBV7-2 to TRBJ2-3; D not certain. V was pared by 5 bases and J by 0 bases, with 15 bases between. Germline V gene data show CDR1 as SGHTA and CDR2 as FQGNSA. CDR3 length: 16 amino acids. The CDR3 here is CASSPGLTASTDTQYF. The CDR3, as DNA: TGTGCCAGCAGCCCAGGCTTGACGGCTAGCACAGATACGCAGTATTTT.

The chain links TRBV7-3 to TRBJ2-1, with 7 bases fitting TRBD2. With V trimmed by 6 bases and J by 7 bases, 9 bases remained unmatched. This CDR3 comprises 14 residues. Germline V gene sequence: CDR1 SGHTA, CDR2 FQGTGA. The CDR3 here is CASSIGRERNEQFF. CDR3 coding DNA: TGTGCCAGCAGTATCGGGCGGGAGAGGAATGAGCAGTTCTTC.

This clonotype was seen only a few times. This sequence joins TRBV6-6 and TRBJ2-2, with TRBD1 identical over 8 bases. CDR1 is MNHNY and CDR2 is SVGAGI in the germline V gene (reference sequence). CDR3 size: 18 residues. Unmatched junction bases numbered 14, after V lost 7 bases and J lost 1 base. The CDR3 region is CASNRPIRGQGNTGELFF. The CDR3 nucleotides are TGTGCCAGCAACCGCCCAATCAGGGGGCAAGGGAACACCGGGGAGCTGTTTTTT.

The chain joins TRBV12-3 or TRBV12-4 to TRBJ2-3; D not resolved. CDR3 size: 16 residues. Trimming stripped 1 base from V and 5 bases from J, with 16 bases between. CDR3 amino acids: CASSLGAGKWVDTQYF. In DNA, the CDR3 is TGTGCCAGCAGTTTAGGAGCAGGAAAATGGGTAGATACGCAGTATTTT.

The genes are TRBV15 and TRBJ2-3; D call uncertain. Germline-derived CDR1 and CDR2 are LNHNV and YYDKDF (reference sequence). V was trimmed by 2 bases and J by 0 bases, leaving 9 bases between them. The CDR3 consists of 15 residues. The CDR3 coding sequence is TGTGCCACCAGCAGATCGTCTTATAGCACAGATACGCAGTATTTT. This encodes CATSRSSYSTDTQYF.

This clonotype has a handful of counts. V gene TRBV28 combines with J gene TRBJ2-1; D gene unclear. Germline V CDR1 and CDR2: MDHEN, SYDVKM. The CDR3 contains 14 residues. The ends were cut back, 6 bases at V and 1 base at J, with 10 bases in the middle. The CDR3: CASSPLQSYNEQFF. The CDR3 DNA is TGTGCCAGCAGCCCATTGCAGTCCTACAATGAGCAGTTCTTC.

This clonotype was picked up many times. The chain recombines TRBV6-6 with TRBJ1-5; perhaps TRBD1 as D (6 bases). With 8 bases removed from V and 5 bases from J, the gap between germline ends came to 13 bases. In germline, CDR1 is MNHNY, CDR2 SVGAGI (reference sequence). The CDR3 contains 13 residues. The chain's CDR3 is CASDPTGHQPQHF. The CDR3 DNA is TGTGCCAGCGACCCAACAGGGCATCAGCCCCAGCATTTT.

The table lists this clonotype with a few counts. The rearrangement joins TRBV4-1 to TRBJ1-1; 7 bases map to TRBD1. Trimming cost V 5 bases and J 1 base; bases outside gene matches: 4. The CDR3 covers 14 residues. The germline gives CDR1 MGHRA, CDR2 YSYEKL. CDR3 loop: CASSKGAGNTEAFF. The DNA of the CDR3 is TGCGCCAGCAGCAAGGGGGCCGGGAACACTGAAGCTTTCTTT.

The V and J genes are TRBV27 and TRBJ1-2, with D possibly being TRBD1 (5 bases). V lost 0 bases and J 5 bases, leaving 13 bases between the germline ends. This CDR3 region has 15 residues. The germline gives CDR1 MNHEY, CDR2 SMNVEV (reference sequence). CDR3 region: CASSLSRGGGYGYTF. In DNA form, the CDR3 reads TGTGCCAGCAGTTTATCTCGTGGGGGAGGGTATGGCTACACCTTC.

The gene calls are TRBV11-3 and TRBJ2-2; D may be TRBD2 (7 bases). The CDR3 is 15 residues long. The V and J ends lost 5 bases and 5 bases respectively, with 15 bases between them. Germline V CDR1 and CDR2: SGHNT, YENEEA. CDR3 DNA sequence: TGTGCCAGCAGCCCCAAGGGGGGGGCGACCGGGGAGCTGTTTTTT. Amino acid sequence: CASSPKGGATGELFF.

The CDR3 spells CASSQGRENIQYF. For the CDR3, the DNA is TGTGCCAGCAGTCAGGGGAGGGAAAACATTCAGTACTTC. The chain couples TRBV12-3 or TRBV12-4 to TRBJ2-4; D possibly corresponds to TRBD2 (7 bases). V was trimmed by 5 bases and J by 5 bases, leaving 10 bases between them. This CDR3 has 13 amino acids.

This clonotype was counted at least ten times. V is TRBV20-1 and J is TRBJ2-1, with 8 bases fitting TRBD1. Germline CDR1 reads DFQATT; CDR2 reads SNEGSKA (reference sequence). With 5 bases clipped from V and 2 bases from J, the junction kept 2 bases outside the gene matches. The CDR3 spans 13 residues. DNA of the CDR3: TGCAGTGCTGACAGGGGACCCTACAATGAGCAGTTCTTC. Translating it yields CSADRGPYNEQFF.

This clonotype was recorded a few times. The chain couples TRBV21-1 to TRBJ1-2; the tabulated D call, TRBD1, remains unverified against the DNA. TRBV21-1 is reported as a pseudogene. The CDR3 length is 14 residues. Here the CDR3 DNA reads TGTGCCAGCTACCGGGACATCTCTAACTATGGCTACACCTTC. This sequence encodes CASYRDISNYGYTF.

This sequence joins TRBV7-7 and TRBJ2-2; D unresolved. The CDR3 consists of 14 residues. Germline V gene sequence: CDR1 SSHAT, CDR2 FNYEAQ (reference sequence). V was clipped by 5 bases and J by 1 base, with 8 bases between them. The CDR3 spells CASSPDGNTGELFF. Here the CDR3 DNA reads TGTGCCAGCAGCCCAGATGGGAACACCGGGGAGCTGTTTTTT.

The chain couples TRBV5-1 to TRBJ2-5; tentatively, D is TRBD1 or TRBD2 (5 bases each). This CDR3 contains 15 residues. V was pared by 1 base and J by 5 bases, with 15 bases between. Germline assignment: CDR1 SGHRS and CDR2 YFSETQ. The CDR3 is CASSLIRGRGETQYF. The DNA for the CDR3 is TGCGCCAGCAGCTTGATTAGGGGCCGAGGGGAGACCCAGTACTTC.

This clonotype was counted only a few times. The J gene is TRBJ1-6, the V gene TRBV25-1; D gene unclear. Looked up from germline, CDR1 is MGHDK and CDR2 is SYGVNS. This CDR3 region has 13 residues. V lost 4 bases, J lost 8 bases, and 9 bases lay in between. CDR3 in amino acids: CASSAMLDSPLHF. CDR3 nucleotide sequence: TGTGCCAGCAGTGCTATGTTGGATTCACCCCTCCACTTT.

In this sample, this clonotype turned up many times. The chain has TRBV12-3 or TRBV12-4 and TRBJ2-1, with D maybe TRBD1 (6 bases). This CDR3 is 14 amino acids long. Trimming left V 5 bases short and J 8 bases short, with 16 bases between. The CDR3 is CASSSNAGVDEQFF. DNA for the CDR3: TGTGCCAGCAGTAGTAACGCAGGGGTGGATGAGCAGTTCTTC.

The genes are TRBV24-1 and TRBJ2-5; D uncertain. The length of the CDR3 is 15 residues. CDR1 and CDR2 from the germline V gene are KGHDR and SFDVKD. V was pared by 1 base and J by 1 base, with 9 bases between. The CDR3 DNA reads as TGTGCCACCAGTGATTTCGCCAATTCCCAAGAGACCCAGTACTTC. It yields the protein CATSDFANSQETQYF.

The V and J genes are TRBV23-1 and TRBJ2-7; D ambiguous. TRBV23-1 is marked as an open reading frame, function uncertain. CDR3 length: 16 residues. V was clipped by 0 bases and J by 5 bases, with 17 bases between them. The CDR3 loop reads CASSQSVGQVDNEQYF. CDR3 nucleotides: TGCGCCAGCAGTCAATCTGTAGGGCAGGTTGACAACGAGCAGTACTTC.

This clonotype occurred a few times. The chain employs TRBV29-1 and TRBJ2-7, with D perhaps TRBD2 (6 bases). Germline V CDR1 and CDR2: SQVTM, ANQGSEA. V was pared by 3 bases and J by 2 bases, with 14 bases between. The CDR3 is made up of 14 amino acids. The CDR3 DNA is TGCAGCGTTGAGGGGCTGACTAGACCCTACGAGCAGTACTTC. It codes for CSVEGLTRPYEQYF.

This clonotype was detected many times. One end of the junction fails to match germline, which may point to a read error. V is TRBV6-5 and J is TRBJ2-7, with no clear D. The CDR3 is made up of 13 amino acids. CDR1 MNHEY and CDR2 SVGAGI come from the germline V gene. The CDR3 spells CASSYFGWDEQYF. DNA for the CDR3: TGTGCCAGCAGCTACTTTGGCTGGGACGAGCAGTACTTC.

This clonotype was seen a few times. The chain uses TRBV5-1 and TRBJ2-1; TRBD2 aligns across 12 bases. Germline CDR1 is SGHRS and CDR2 is YFSETQ. The CDR3 extends over 16 amino acids. V gave up 5 bases and J gave up 4 bases; unmatched junction bases: 7. This CDR3 reads CASRPTSGGNYNEQFF. The CDR3 DNA reads TGCGCCAGCAGACCAACTAGCGGGGGGAATTACAATGAGCAGTTCTTC.